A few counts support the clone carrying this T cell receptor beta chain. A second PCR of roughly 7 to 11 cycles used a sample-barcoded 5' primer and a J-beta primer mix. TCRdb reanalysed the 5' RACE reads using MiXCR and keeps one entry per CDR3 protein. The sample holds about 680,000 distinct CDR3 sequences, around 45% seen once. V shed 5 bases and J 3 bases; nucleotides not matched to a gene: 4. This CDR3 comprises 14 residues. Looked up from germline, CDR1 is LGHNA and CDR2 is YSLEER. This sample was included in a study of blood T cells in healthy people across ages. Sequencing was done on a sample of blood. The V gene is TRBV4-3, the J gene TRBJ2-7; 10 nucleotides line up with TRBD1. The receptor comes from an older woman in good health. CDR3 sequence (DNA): TGCGCCAGCAGCTCGGACAGGGGGTTCTACGAGCAGTACTTC. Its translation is CASSSDRGFYEQYF.